This T cell receptor beta chain is from a study of blood T cell repertoires in COVID-19. Turning to the study itself: Acute and convalescent COVID-19 samples came from the United States, Italy and Spain. T cells, B-cell-depleted T cells, or PBMCs provided the cDNA or gDNA that served as material.

The CDR3 has 15 residues. Per germline, CDR1 SNHLY and CDR2 FYNNEI. The V end was cut by 5 bases, the J end by 2 bases, with 13 bases between. Under the authors' procedure: Estimation of nucleated cell counts relied on the amplification of reference gene primers. TCRdb's copy holds only in-frame clones and misses some; the assay was immunoSEQ multiplex PCR. The V and J calls and clone size come from that table; D and trimming were worked out from the DNA. The profile shows roughly 200,000 clones, roughly 80% of them singletons. The chain joins TRBV2 to TRBJ1-5; D uncertain. The source material was peripheral blood. This TCR derives from a man aged 50 or older who had recovered from COVID-19. CDR3 loop: CASSIDGLGNQPQHF. In DNA, the CDR3 is TGTGCCAGCAGTATCGACGGACTTGGCAATCAGCCCCAGCATTTT.